The present entry profiles one T cell receptor (beta chain) with its context. Its antigen remains unidentified. This sequence may be a read error, since a much larger clone differs from it by one base. The data belong to a study of tumor-infiltrating lymphocytes in primary liver carcinoma. Turning to the study itself: Productive TCRbeta read counts per sample ran from roughly 3.7 to 6.8 million and were similar across tissue types.

General study points: Tumors carried a top-250-clone fraction significantly exceeding that of blood (p = 0.039).

Germline DNA was also extracted, while the blood RNA originated from unsorted whole blood. Patients showed chronic HBV infection and an absence of prior treatment. The researchers drew roughly 3.8 milliliters of peripheral blood before surgery. Priming with a constant-region primer yielded TCR beta cDNA from around 540 ng total RNA. TCR beta libraries came from three nested multiplex PCR rounds using slightly modified ARM-PCR. Rounds one and two of PCR, each of 10 cycles, were primed with TRBV1-TRBV30 forward primers and a C-beta reverse primer. TCRdb fed the multiplex PCR reads into MiXCR, producing one record per CDR3 protein. The sample has 330,000 or so distinct CDR3 sequences, approximately 65% seen once. Unmatched junction bases numbered 11, after V lost 7 bases and J lost 4 bases. Germline V gene sequence: CDR1 MDHEN, CDR2 SYDVKM. The CDR3 loop spans 16 amino acids.

This chain joins TRBV28 and TRBJ2-3, with TRBD2 matching 10 bases. This TCR was sampled from a man aged 35 to 55 with primary liver carcinoma and hepatitis B virus infection. Sequencing used peripheral blood. As DNA, the CDR3 is TGTGCCAGCATGTCACCCAGCGGGAGGGAGGCAGATACGCAGTATTTT. It codes for CASMSPSGREADTQYF.